Listed below are T cell receptor beta chains from one sample, sequenced in a study of blood T cells in healthy people across ages. TCRdb reprocessed the 5' RACE reads with MiXCR, giving one entry per CDR3 protein. The sample has 600,000 or so distinct CDR3 sequences, around 48% seen once; the top ten hold 20% to 25%. The material sequenced was blood. All receptors derive from an elderly man in good health. The CDR3 runs from the conserved cysteine through the conserved F or W. The D gene is left open where the match is weak. Only part of the rows carry a size: once, few, many, or a class if the clone is expanded.

V: TRBV6-5
D: .
J: TRBJ2-6
size: many
CDR3: CASSYQPPIGANVLTF
DNA: TGTGCCAGCAGTTACCAACCACCGATTGGGGCCAACGTCCTGACTTTC

V: TRBV7-2
D: .
J: TRBJ2-3
size: .
CDR3: CASSPTSPRTDTQYF
DNA: TGTGCCAGCAGCCCGACCTCTCCACGCACAGATACGCAGTATTTT

V: TRBV6-5
D: .
J: TRBJ2-7
size: many
CDR3: CASSYSSGGAGPLSEQYF
DNA: TGTGCCAGCAGTTACTCGAGCGGCGGGGCCGGCCCTCTGTCCGAGCAGTACTTC

V: TRBV20-1
D: .
J: TRBJ1-5
size: .
CDR3: CSAGGGGGYQPQHF
DNA: TGCAGTGCTGGAGGGGGAGGCGGTTATCAGCCCCAGCATTTT

V: TRBV20-1
D: TRBD1
J: TRBJ2-1
size: .
CDR3: CSARSRAGGNEQFF
DNA: TGCAGTGCTAGGTCCCGCGCAGGGGGTAATGAGCAGTTCTTC

V: TRBV20-1
D: TRBD1
J: TRBJ2-5
size: .
CDR3: CSAQEGGGSGETQYF
DNA: TGCAGTGCTCAGGAAGGGGGCGGTTCGGGAGAGACCCAGTACTTC

V: TRBV4-1
D: .
J: TRBJ2-5
size: few
CDR3: CASSQDGQGRETQYF
DNA: TGCGCCAGCAGCCAAGATGGCCAGGGTCGGGAGACCCAGTACTTC

V: TRBV6-5
D: .
J: TRBJ2-2
size: .
CDR3: CASSYRRDPNTGELFF
DNA: TGTGCCAGCAGTTACCGGCGGGACCCGAACACCGGGGAGCTGTTTTTT

V: TRBV5-1
D: .
J: TRBJ2-6
size: .
CDR3: CASSFAPGANVLTF
DNA: TGCGCCAGCAGCTTTGCTCCTGGGGCCAACGTCCTGACTTTC

V: TRBV5-1
D: .
J: TRBJ2-1
size: .
CDR3: CASSLGTAPDNEQFF
DNA: TGCGCCAGCAGCTTGGGGACGGCTCCGGACAATGAGCAGTTCTTC

V: TRBV10-1
D: TRBD1
J: TRBJ1-6
size: .
CDR3: CASSESRQGANNSPLHF
DNA: TGCGCCAGCAGTGAGTCGAGGCAGGGGGCGAACAATTCACCCCTCCACTTT

V: TRBV20-1
D: TRBD1
J: TRBJ2-3
size: .
CDR3: CSAYAPGTGVADTQYF
DNA: TGCAGTGCTTACGCTCCCGGGACAGGGGTCGCAGATACGCAGTATTTT

V: TRBV30
D: .
J: TRBJ2-7
size: .
CDR3: CAWSVGGEQYF
DNA: TGTGCCTGGAGTGTAGGTGGGGAGCAGTACTTC

V: TRBV6-5
D: TRBD2
J: TRBJ2-7
size: many
CDR3: CASSSSGTLYEQYF
DNA: TGTGCCAGCAGTTCAAGCGGGACTCTCTACGAGCAGTACTTC

V: TRBV6-5
D: .
J: TRBJ2-7
size: many
CDR3: CASSPQGGVYEQYF
DNA: TGTGCCAGCAGTCCGCAGGGTGGGGTCTACGAGCAGTACTTC

V: TRBV7-9
D: .
J: TRBJ2-1
size: once
CDR3: CSSSSLGYEQFF
DNA: TGTTCCAGCAGCTCCCTTGGGTATGAGCAGTTCTTC

V: TRBV20-1
D: .
J: TRBJ2-7
size: .
CDR3: CSAIRDFSYEQYF
DNA: TGCAGTGCTATCAGGGACTTTTCCTACGAGCAGTACTTC

V: TRBV4-1
D: .
J: TRBJ2-1
size: .
CDR3: CASSQEAGGYNEQFF
DNA: TGCGCCAGCAGCCAAGAGGCCGGGGGCTACAATGAGCAGTTCTTC

V: TRBV20-1
D: .
J: TRBJ2-2
size: few
CDR3: CSARTPGRGQAGELFF
DNA: TGCAGTGCTAGAACCCCGGGCCGGGGGCAGGCCGGGGAGCTGTTTTTT

V: TRBV6-5
D: .
J: TRBJ2-1
size: many
CDR3: CASSSRGGGSAHNEQFF
DNA: TGTGCCAGCAGTTCTCGGGGAGGAGGTTCCGCACACAATGAGCAGTTCTTC

V: TRBV6-6
D: TRBD1
J: TRBJ1-2
size: many
CDR3: CASRAGQIYGYTF
DNA: TGTGCCAGCAGGGCGGGACAGATCTATGGCTACACCTTC

V: TRBV20-1
D: TRBD2
J: TRBJ2-1
size: few
CDR3: CSASRGDEQFF
DNA: TGCAGTGCTAGTCGGGGGGATGAGCAGTTCTTC

V: TRBV12-3/TRBV12-4
D: .
J: TRBJ2-7
size: few
CDR3: CASTEGKIPYEQYF
DNA: TGTGCCAGCACCGAAGGAAAGATACCCTACGAGCAGTACTTC

V: TRBV28
D: .
J: TRBJ2-6
size: .
CDR3: CASSFGISGANVLTF
DNA: TGTGCCAGCAGTTTTGGGATCTCTGGGGCCAACGTCCTGACTTTC

V: TRBV6-5
D: TRBD2
J: TRBJ2-7
size: many
CDR3: CASSRASGRANEQYF
DNA: TGTGCCAGCAGTCGCGCTAGCGGGAGGGCCAACGAGCAGTACTTC

V: TRBV7-2
D: TRBD2
J: TRBJ2-7
size: .
CDR3: CASNLPAGGNEQYF
DNA: TGTGCCAGCAACTTACCAGCGGGGGGTAATGAGCAGTACTTC

V: TRBV20-1
D: TRBD2
J: TRBJ2-3
size: few
CDR3: CSAGGTSVTDTQYF
DNA: TGCAGTGCTGGGGGGACTAGCGTTACAGATACGCAGTATTTT

V: TRBV7-2
D: TRBD1
J: TRBJ1-2
size: .
CDR3: CASSFQGVPRGYTF
DNA: TGTGCCAGCAGTTTTCAGGGGGTCCCTAGGGGCTACACCTTC

V: TRBV20-1
D: TRBD1
J: TRBJ2-7
size: .
CDR3: CSARDGQGINEQYF
DNA: TGCAGTGCTAGAGATGGACAGGGTATCAACGAGCAGTACTTC

V: TRBV12-3/TRBV12-4
D: .
J: TRBJ2-7
size: .
CDR3: CASSFGQGRVEQYF
DNA: TGTGCCAGCAGTTTCGGGCAGGGGAGGGTCGAGCAGTACTTC

V: TRBV20-1
D: TRBD1
J: TRBJ2-7
size: .
CDR3: CSARSYPDRGLYEQYF
DNA: TGCAGTGCTAGATCCTACCCGGACAGGGGGCTATACGAGCAGTACTTC

V: TRBV27
D: .
J: TRBJ2-7
size: few
CDR3: CASSFQGRYEQYF
DNA: TGTGCCAGCAGTTTTCAAGGGAGGTACGAGCAGTACTTC

V: TRBV15
D: TRBD1
J: TRBJ1-2
size: .
CDR3: CATSRDREWGYGYTF
DNA: TGTGCCACCAGCCGTGACAGGGAATGGGGCTATGGCTACACCTTC